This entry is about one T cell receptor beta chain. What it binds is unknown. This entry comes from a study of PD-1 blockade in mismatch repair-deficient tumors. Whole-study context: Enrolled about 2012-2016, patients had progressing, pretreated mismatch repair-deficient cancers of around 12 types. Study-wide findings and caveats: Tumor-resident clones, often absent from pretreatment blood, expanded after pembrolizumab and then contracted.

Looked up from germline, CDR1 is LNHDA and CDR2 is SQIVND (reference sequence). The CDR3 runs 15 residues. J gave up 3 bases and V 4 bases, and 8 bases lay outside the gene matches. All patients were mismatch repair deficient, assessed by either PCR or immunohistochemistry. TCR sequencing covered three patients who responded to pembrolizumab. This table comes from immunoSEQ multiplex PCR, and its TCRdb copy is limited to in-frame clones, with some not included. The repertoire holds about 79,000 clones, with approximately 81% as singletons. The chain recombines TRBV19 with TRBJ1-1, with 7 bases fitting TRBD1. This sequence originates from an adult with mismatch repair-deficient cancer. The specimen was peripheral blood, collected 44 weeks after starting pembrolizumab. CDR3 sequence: CASSTSGGSYTEAFF. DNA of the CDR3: TGTGCCAGTAGTACATCAGGGGGGTCCTACACTGAAGCTTTCTTT. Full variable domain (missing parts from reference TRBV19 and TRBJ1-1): DGGITQSPKYLFRKEGQNVTLSCEQNLNHDAMYWYRQDPGQGLRLIYYSQIVNDFQKGDIAEGYSVSREKKESFPLTVTSAQKNPTAFYLCASSTSGGSYTEAFFGQGTRLTVV.